This entry features one TCR beta chain sequence. After removal of 6 bases from V and 3 bases from J, the junction contained 3 bases not matched to a gene. The CDR3 sequence is 13 residues long. The V gene's germline CDR1 is DFQATT and CDR2 SNEGSKA (reference sequence). Authors of the study amplified TCR beta CDR3 regions from RNA transcripts. Primed by the HTBI set, a first-round RT-PCR was run on the TCR CDR3. Each CDR3 protein is one row after TCRdb ran MiXCR on the multiplex PCR reads. The repertoire holds some 600,000 distinct CDR3 sequences, with about 15% as singletons. The data stem from a study of T cells in Graves' hyperthyroidism and ophthalmopathy.

The sequence derives from a woman in her twenties or thirties with Graves' hyperthyroidism that later progressed to Graves' ophthalmopathy. The specimen was blood. This chain joins TRBV20-1 and TRBJ2-3; TRBD1 agrees at 10 bases. The DNA of the CDR3 is TGCAGTGCCGACAGGGGGCAGACAGATACGCAGTATTTT. Its translation is CSADRGQTDTQYF.